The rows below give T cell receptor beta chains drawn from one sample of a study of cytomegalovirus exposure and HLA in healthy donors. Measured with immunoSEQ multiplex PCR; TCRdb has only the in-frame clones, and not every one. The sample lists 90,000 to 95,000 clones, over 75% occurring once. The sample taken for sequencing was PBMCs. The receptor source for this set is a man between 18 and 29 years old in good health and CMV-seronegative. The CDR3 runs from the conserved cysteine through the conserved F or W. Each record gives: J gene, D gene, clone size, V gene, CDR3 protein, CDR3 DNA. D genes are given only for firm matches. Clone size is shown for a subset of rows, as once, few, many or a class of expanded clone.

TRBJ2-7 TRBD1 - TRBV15 CATSTMLTGGTYEQYF TGTGCCACCAGCACAATGTTAACAGGGGGCACCTACGAGCAGTACTTC
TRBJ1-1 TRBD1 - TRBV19 CASSLEGAPSSTEAFF TGTGCCAGTAGTCTCGAGGGGGCGCCGAGCAGTACTGAAGCTTTCTTT
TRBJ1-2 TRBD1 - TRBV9 CASSVDRGPYGYTF TGTGCCAGCAGCGTGGACAGGGGGCCCTATGGCTACACCTTC
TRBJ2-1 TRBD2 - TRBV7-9 CASSLGLAVNEQFF TGTGCCAGCAGCTTGGGACTAGCGGTGAATGAGCAGTTCTTC
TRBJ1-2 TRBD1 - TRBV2 CASAGTGLGYTF TGTGCCAGCGCCGGGACAGGGCTTGGCTACACCTTC
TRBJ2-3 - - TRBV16 CATLPPGRSADTQYF TGTGCCACGCTACCGCCGGGGAGGAGCGCAGATACGCAGTATTTT
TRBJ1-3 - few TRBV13 CASSLSRTGFGNTIYF TGTGCCAGCAGCTTAAGCCGGACGGGATTTGGAAACACCATATATTTT
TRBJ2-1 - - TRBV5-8 CASSLKGVHNEQFF TGTGCCAGCAGCTTGAAAGGGGTACATAATGAGCAGTTCTTC
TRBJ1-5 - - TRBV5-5 CASSLAVRGGQPQHF TGTGCCAGCAGCTTGGCAGTAAGAGGGGGTCAGCCCCAGCATTTT
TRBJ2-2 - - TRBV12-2 CASPGTAKDTGELFF TGTGCAAGTCCCGGGACAGCGAAAGACACCGGGGAGCTGTTTTTT
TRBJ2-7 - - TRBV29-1 CSVESDSYEQYF TGCAGCGTTGAGTCAGACTCCTACGAGCAGTACTTC
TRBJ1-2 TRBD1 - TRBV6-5 CASRWGQNDYGYTF TGTGCCAGCAGGTGGGGACAGAATGACTATGGCTACACCTTC
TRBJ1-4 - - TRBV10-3 CAISESRGGGEKLFF TGTGCCATCAGTGAGTCGCGAGGGGGTGGTGAAAAACTGTTTTTT
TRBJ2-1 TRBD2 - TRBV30 CALVAGGRNEQFF TGTGCCTTAGTAGCGGGGGGGAGGAATGAGCAGTTCTTC
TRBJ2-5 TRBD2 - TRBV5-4 CASSSSGLVETQYF TGTGCCAGCAGCTCCTCCGGACTAGTGGAGACCCAGTACTTC
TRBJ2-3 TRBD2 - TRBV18 CASSPWTSEDTQYF TGTGCCAGCTCACCATGGACTAGCGAGGATACGCAGTATTTT
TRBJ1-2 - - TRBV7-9 CASSLAGSAGEVHGYTF TGTGCCAGCAGCTTAGCGGGTTCAGCGGGGGAAGTGCATGGCTACACCTTC